These 18 T cell receptor beta chains share one sample of origin, sequenced in a study of cytomegalovirus exposure and HLA in healthy donors. It was with 60 Vbeta and 13 Jbeta primers that the PCR ran. Profiled with immunoSEQ multiplex PCR; TCRdb holds only in-frame clones, not every one. The repertoire includes about 180,000 clones, roughly 83% of them detected once, and approximately 0.98% sits in the top ten. The sequenced material came from PBMCs. The receptors stem from a man aged 25 to 45 in good health and CMV-seronegative.

The chain recombines TRBV7-2 with TRBJ2-5; D is perhaps TRBD2 (6 bases). This CDR3 spans 15 amino acids. The germline CDR1 and CDR2 sequences are SGHTA and FQGNSA. Trimming took off 4 bases at V and 5 bases at J, with 17 bases between the two ends. The CDR3 DNA sequence: TGTGCCAGCAGCTCCCAACAGCGGGCCGGCGAGACCCAGTACTTC. Its translation is CASSSQQRAGETQYF.

The chain combines TRBV18 with TRBJ2-7; 9 bases map to TRBD1. CDR1 is KGHSH, CDR2 LQKENI, per germline. Trimming cost V 3 bases and J 2 bases; bases outside gene matches: 5. The CDR3 has 15 amino acids. The CDR3, as DNA: TGTGCCAGCTCACCCACCGGGACAGGGCCCTACGAGCAGTACTTC. It yields the protein CASSPTGTGPYEQYF. Full variable domain (remainder filled in from reference TRBV18 and TRBJ2-7): NAGVMQNPRHLVRRRGQEARLRCSPMKGHSHVYWYRQLPEEGLKFMVYLQKENIIDESGMPKERFSAEFPKEGPSILRIQQVVRGDSAAYFCASSPTGTGPYEQYFGPGTRLTVT.

This chain connects TRBV10-3 to TRBJ1-1; 8 nucleotides line up with TRBD1. This CDR3 contains 13 residues. Per germline, CDR1 ENHRY and CDR2 SYGVKD. Unmatched junction bases numbered 1, after V lost 6 bases and J lost 1 base. This CDR3 is CAIRDRENTEAFF. The CDR3, as DNA: TGTGCCATCAGGGACAGGGAGAACACTGAAGCTTTCTTT.

This chain links TRBV2 with TRBJ2-2, with D tentatively TRBD2 (6 bases). This CDR3 contains 14 residues. In germline, CDR1 is SNHLY, CDR2 FYNNEI. Trimming left V 7 bases short and J 0 bases short, with 9 bases between. CDR3 in DNA: TGTGCCAGCACCTGGGGGGCGAACACCGGGGAGCTGTTTTTT. Its protein is CASTWGANTGELFF.

Notes on this clone: Other DNA sequences in the same sample also yield this CDR3. The gene calls are TRBV18 and TRBJ1-6, with 8 bases matching TRBD1. CDR1 and CDR2 from the germline V gene are KGHSH and LQKENI. V shed 4 bases, J shed 9 bases, and the junction held 2 bases outside the gene matches. The CDR3 has 13 residues. CDR3 sequence reads: CASSRTGRSPLHF. The CDR3, as DNA: TGTGCCAGCTCACGGACAGGGCGTTCACCCCTCCACTTT.

The chain recombines TRBV10-3 with TRBJ2-5; 7 nucleotides agree with TRBD2. The V gene end was trimmed by 4 bases and the J gene end by 5 bases; junction bases not matched to a gene: 4. Germline V lookup: CDR1 ENHRY, CDR2 SYGVKD. This CDR3 is 13 amino acids long. This CDR3 is CAISAREGETQYF. CDR3 coding DNA: TGTGCCATCAGTGCCAGGGAGGGGGAGACCCAGTACTTC.

J is TRBJ2-5 and V is TRBV29-1; tentative D call: TRBD1 (5 bases). Germline-derived CDR1 and CDR2 are SQVTM and ANQGSEA. V dropped 7 bases and J dropped 7 bases, with 16 bases sitting between them. The length of the CDR3 is 12 residues. DNA for the CDR3: TGCAGCGCCCTGGGGCGCCCCGGGACCCAGTACTTC. As protein: CSALGRPGTQYF. Based on the CDR3 plus reference TRBV29-1 and TRBJ2-5, the full variable domain is SAVISQKPSRDICQRGTSLTIQCQVDSQVTMMFWYRQQPGQSLTLIATANQGSEATYESGFVIDKFPISRPNLTFSTLTVSNMSPEDSSIYLCSALGRPGTQYFGPGTRLLVL.

This clone has a single count. J is TRBJ1-2 and V is TRBV18; 8 bases are a match to TRBD1. The V gene's germline CDR1 is KGHSH and CDR2 LQKENI. V trimming: 1 base; J trimming: 5 bases; junction bases outside the gene matches: 12. CDR3 length: 17 amino acids. The CDR3 loop reads CASSPRSRTGRLYGYTF. CDR3 sequence (DNA): TGTGCCAGCTCACCACGGAGTCGGACAGGGCGGTTGTATGGCTACACCTTC.

This clone has more than one count but fewer than ten. This chain links TRBV6-5 with TRBJ2-1; D not certain. The CDR3 totals 15 residues. Germline CDR1 is MNHEY and CDR2 is SVGAGI. V dropped 0 bases and J dropped 8 bases, with 14 bases sitting between them. The CDR3 reads CASSYSGRTVDEQFF. The CDR3 DNA reads TGTGCCAGCAGTTACTCTGGTAGAACAGTCGATGAGCAGTTCTTC.

With regard to this clone: Other nucleotide sequences in the sample specify the same CDR3. The J gene is TRBJ2-7, the V gene TRBV10-3; 7 nucleotides agree with TRBD2. In germline, CDR1 is ENHRY, CDR2 SYGVKD. The trim removed 4 bases at V and 2 bases at J, leaving 5 bases unmatched. The CDR3 length is 14 residues. The CDR3 sequence: CAISVTGGPYEQYF. CDR3 nucleotide sequence: TGTGCCATCAGTGTGACGGGAGGCCCCTACGAGCAGTACTTC.

This clone was seen a few times. V is TRBV19 and J is TRBJ1-3, with D possibly being TRBD1 (5 bases). Trimming pared 7 bases from V and 0 bases from J, leaving 10 bases between. This CDR3 comprises 14 residues. Per the germline V gene, CDR1 is LNHDA and CDR2 is SQIVND (reference sequence). CDR3 coding DNA: TGTGCCAGTATATCCAGGGCCTCTGGAAACACCATATATTTT. Its translation: CASISRASGNTIYF.

V gene TRBV27 combines with J gene TRBJ1-5, with D tentatively TRBD1 (6 bases). This CDR3 is built from 14 residues. The germline V and J ends were trimmed by 2 bases and 5 bases, with 10 bases remaining between them. Germline V gene data show CDR1 as MNHEY and CDR2 as SMNVEV (reference sequence). This CDR3 reads CASSLGRGDQPQHF. The CDR3 DNA reads TGTGCCAGCAGTTTAGGGAGGGGGGATCAGCCCCAGCATTTT.

This sequence joins TRBV29-1 and TRBJ2-1, with 7 bases lining up with TRBD2. The CDR3 totals 14 residues. The J segment lost 5 bases and the V segment lost 7 bases, leaving 11 bases of the junction unmatched. From germline, CDR1 is SQVTM and CDR2 ANQGSEA. Here the CDR3 DNA reads TGCAGCGCATCGGGACTAACGGTAGACAATGAGCAGTTCTTC. Translating it yields CSASGLTVDNEQFF.

This clone was detected a few times. This chain uses TRBV5-1 with TRBJ2-1; D unresolved. Trimming stripped 4 bases from V and 4 bases from J, with 9 bases between. CDR1 and CDR2 (germline): SGHRS, YFSETQ. This CDR3 comprises 13 residues. The CDR3 loop reads CASSDPGYNEQFF. The CDR3 DNA is TGCGCCAGCAGCGATCCAGGTTACAATGAGCAGTTCTTC.

This chain links TRBV6-6 with TRBJ2-7, with D possibly matching TRBD2 (5 bases). The length of the CDR3 is 15 residues. With 6 bases removed from V and 3 bases from J, the gap between germline ends came to 18 bases. Germline V CDR1 and CDR2: MNHNY, SVGAGI (reference sequence). The CDR3 sequence: CASSHPGVKSYEQYF. Here the CDR3 DNA reads TGTGCCAGCAGCCACCCCGGGGTAAAAAGCTACGAGCAGTACTTC.

The J gene is TRBJ2-1, the V gene TRBV19, with 8 bases aligning to TRBD2. Germline-derived CDR1 and CDR2 are LNHDA and SQIVND (reference sequence). The V gene end was trimmed by 5 bases and the J gene end by 9 bases; junction bases not matched to a gene: 12. CDR3 size: 15 residues. CDR3 loop: CASSPTSGGTSEQFF. CDR3 DNA: TGTGCCAGTAGTCCCACCAGCGGGGGAACCAGTGAGCAGTTCTTC.

The gene calls are TRBV6-5 and TRBJ2-7; the match to TRBD2 covers 12 bases. CDR1 is MNHEY and CDR2 is SVGAGI in the germline V gene. J was trimmed by 5 bases and V by 0 bases; bases with no gene match: 5. CDR3 size: 16 residues. The CDR3 region is CASSYSRGLAGNEQYF. CDR3 sequence (DNA): TGTGCCAGCAGTTACTCGCGGGGACTAGCGGGTAACGAGCAGTACTTC.

This chain joins TRBV7-9 and TRBJ2-1; 8 bases agree with TRBD2. The CDR3 covers 17 residues. V gave up 1 base and J gave up 7 bases; unmatched junction bases: 12. Germline-derived CDR1 and CDR2 are SEHNR and FQNEAQ (reference sequence). CDR3 coding DNA: TGTGCCAGCAGCTTAGAGTGGTTAGCGGGGCCCGAAAATGAGCAGTTCTTC. Residues: CASSLEWLAGPENEQFF.